This entry lists 11 T cell receptor beta chains sequenced from one sample in a study of T cells after yellow fever vaccination. A single record per CDR3 protein comes from TCRdb applying MiXCR to the 5' RACE reads. The table shows about 210,000 distinct CDR3 sequences, with 3.2% occurring only once. The starting material was CD4+ T cells sorted from PBMCs, obtained 10 days after the yellow fever booster vaccination. The source is a man younger than 30 who received the YFV17D yellow fever vaccine.

This clonotype was detected many times. The chain joins TRBV29-1 to TRBJ2-6; TRBD1 aligns across 10 bases. CDR3 length equals 14 residues. CDR1 is SQVTM, CDR2 ANQGSEA, per germline. V dropped 6 bases and J dropped 8; count of bases not matched to a gene: 7. Written as DNA, the CDR3 is TGCAGCGTCTCACCGGGACAGGGGACCAACGTCCTGACTTTC. Its translation is CSVSPGQGTNVLTF.

This clonotype has ten or more counts. V gene TRBV19 combines with J gene TRBJ1-6; 10 bases are a match to TRBD1. Germline V gives CDR1 LNHDA, CDR2 SQIVND (reference sequence). Losses at the gene ends were 7 bases for V and 8 bases for J; bases not matched to a gene: 5. The CDR3 contains 14 residues. CDR3 bases: TGTGCCAGTACCCCCGGGACAGGGGATTCACCCCTCCACTTT. It codes for CASTPGTGDSPLHF.

This clonotype was recorded many times. The chain uses TRBV5-4 and TRBJ2-1; TRBD2 aligns across 11 bases. The CDR3 has 12 residues. CDR1 is SGHNT, CDR2 YYREEE, per germline (reference sequence). V was clipped by 1 base and J by 16 bases; unmatched bases: 4. The CDR3 protein is CASSLLAGGEFF. CDR3 DNA: TGTGCCAGCAGCTTGTTAGCGGGGGGGGAATTCTTC.

CDR3 sequence reads: CSVARTGSNTGELFF. DNA of the CDR3: TGCAGCGTCGCCCGGACAGGGTCGAACACCGGGGAGCTGTTTTTT. This chain connects TRBV29-1 to TRBJ2-2; 8 bases line up with TRBD1. The CDR3 contains 15 residues. V shed 6 bases, J shed 0 bases, and the junction held 6 bases outside the gene matches. Germline assignment: CDR1 SQVTM and CDR2 ANQGSEA.

This rearrangement joins TRBV5-1 to TRBJ2-2; D is possibly TRBD1 or TRBD2 (6 bases each). This CDR3 is 16 amino acids long. V was pared by 5 bases and J by 2 bases, with 16 bases between. Looked up from germline, CDR1 is SGHRS and CDR2 is YFSETQ. DNA of the CDR3: TGCGCCAGCAGTCTCTTAGGGGGGCGCAACACCGGGGAGCTGTTTTTT. Translating it yields CASSLLGGRNTGELFF.

This clonotype appeared a few times. The chain combines TRBV20-1 with TRBJ2-3; D is unclear. The CDR3 length is 13 residues. The V end lost 5 bases, the J end lost 6 bases, and 15 bases lay between the germline ends. Per the germline V gene, CDR1 is DFQATT and CDR2 is SNEGSKA (reference sequence). The CDR3 DNA follows: TGCAGTGCTCCCGCCCTTTTCGTGGATACGCAGTATTTT. It translates to CSAPALFVDTQYF.

This clonotype was seen a handful of times. The J gene is TRBJ2-3, the V gene TRBV4-3, with no clear D. Germline V gene lookup returns CDR1 LGHNA and CDR2 YSLEER. V was trimmed by 2 bases and J by 5 bases, leaving 8 bases between them. The CDR3 consists of 13 residues. As DNA, the CDR3 is TGCGCCAGCAGCCAACCTGGGCTAGATACGCAGTATTTT. It encodes CASSQPGLDTQYF.

V and J are TRBV5-1 and TRBJ2-5; 11 positions agree with TRBD2. Germline-derived CDR1 and CDR2 are SGHRS and YFSETQ. V dropped 5 bases and J dropped 6; count of bases not matched to a gene: 6. This CDR3 contains 14 residues. The CDR3 is CASRDSGGAQTQYF. The CDR3 bases are TGCGCCAGCAGGGATAGCGGGGGGGCACAGACCCAGTACTTC. The full variable domain, rest sourced from reference TRBV5-1 and TRBJ2-5, is KAGVTQTPRYLIKTRGQQVTLSCSPISGHRSVSWYQQTPGQGLQFLFEYFSETQRNKGNFPGRFSGRQFSNSRSEMNVSTLELGDSALYLCASRDSGGAQTQYFGPGTRLLVL.

This clonotype appeared many times. The chain carries TRBV5-1 and TRBJ2-3; 11 nucleotides agree with TRBD2. The CDR3 has 16 residues. The V and J ends lost 4 bases and 8 bases, in that order; junction bases with no gene match: 12. Germline V CDR1 and CDR2: SGHRS, YFSETQ. CDR3 sequence (DNA): TGCGCCAGCAGCCCGGGACTAGCGGTGCTTATAGGTACGCAGTATTTT. Translation gives CASSPGLAVLIGTQYF.

There are many counts of this clonotype. This chain joins TRBV4-3 and TRBJ2-3; D unresolved. Germline V gene data show CDR1 as LGHNA and CDR2 as YSLEER. CDR3 length: 13 residues. Deletions cut 1 base from V and 4 bases from J, with 6 bases between. Written as DNA, the CDR3 is TGCGCCAGCAGCCAAGGGGAATCAGATACGCAGTATTTT. Translating gives CASSQGESDTQYF.

This rearrangement joins TRBV3-1 to TRBJ1-6; D gene uncertain. Deletions cut 6 bases from V and 1 base from J, with 7 bases between. This CDR3 comprises 14 residues. Germline CDR1 LGHDT, CDR2 YNNKEL (reference sequence). The CDR3 coding sequence is TGTGCCAGCAGGGGCGATTCCTATAATTCACCCCTCCACTTT. Amino acids: CASRGDSYNSPLHF.